This T cell receptor beta chain is from a study of cytotoxic CD8 clonotypes in ibrutinib-treated CLL. Study context: Patients attained roughly 25 partial and 2 complete responses; at median 68 months, around 14 remained remitted while around twelve progressed.

Profiled with immunoSEQ multiplex PCR; TCRdb holds only in-frame clones, not every one. The sample lists 100,000 to 150,000 clones, roughly 88% occurring once. The authors obtained approximately 2.1 micrograms of genomic DNA from cryopreserved PBMCs for TCR beta libraries. Germline lookup yields CDR1 SGHAT and CDR2 FQNNGV. Trimming took 5 bases from V and 1 from J; bases not matched to a gene: 13. The CDR3 is made up of 18 amino acids. The source material was PBMCs, sampled after 24 months of ibrutinib treatment. The rearrangement uses TRBV11-2 and TRBJ1-5; 8 nucleotides match TRBD1. This receptor was taken from a human donor with chronic lymphocytic leukemia. In DNA, the CDR3 is TGTGCCAGCAGCCCCCGCCCGGCAGGGGGCTTGAGCAATCAGCCCCAGCATTTT. Protein sequence: CASSPRPAGGLSNQPQHF.